This T cell receptor beta chain was retrieved from a study of early T cells in non-severe SARS-CoV-2 infection (dated by TCRdb to about 2021). Concerning the study at large: Bulk RNA from unsorted whole blood was used for TCR sequencing, so alpha and beta chains could not be paired. Overall study results and their limits: VDJdb matching was skewed toward anti-spike CD8 responses, so virus-specific expansions were likely underestimated and private and CD4 specificities were missed.

A case-control design nested within a healthcare worker cohort in London, UK, was used, with weekly nasopharyngeal swab PCR tests and blood sampling performed. Healthcare workers were recruited between 23 and 31 March 2020, during the week of the UK lockdown, and were followed weekly for up to about 16 weeks. This clonotype was recorded many times. Its antigen is still unknown. Base qualities are not at hand, and no much larger clone is one base apart. Preparation of the library involved 5' RACE. Sequencing was carried out with a NextSeq 500. Unique molecular identifiers were attached to individual cDNA molecules in the TCR library protocol so that sequencing error and PCR bias could be corrected. TCR alpha and beta chains were both sequenced, and the abundances of alpha and beta sequences in each sample were closely correlated with each other. Processing in the source paper ran as follows. Decombinator V4 was used to annotate TCR sequences for V gene, J gene and CDR3. TCRs were defined as expanded if a significant change between any two time points was detected under a Poisson model with p below 0.0001. TCR abundances were normalised to the total number of TCRs sequenced per sample and expressed as counts per million. MAIT TCRs were defined by TRAV1-2 paired with TRAJ12, TRAJ20 or TRAJ33, and iNKT TCRs by TRAV10 paired with TRAJ18. VDJdb, accessed on 1 November 2021, was searched for TCRs annotated for CMV, EBV and SARS-CoV-2, and TCRs annotated for more than one antigen were excluded. TCRdb cleaned the public reads at Q25 with fastp, built clones with MiXCR and kept in-frame beta chains. A single entry per CDR3 protein holds the most common genes and DNA from its merged rows. It is TCRdb's table, rather than the study itself, that gives the V and J calls and clone size. The sample records 20,000 to 25,000 distinct CDR3 sequences, roughly 4.5% of which are singletons. The ten largest clonotypes hold 16% of the sample.

There are 10 amino acids in the CDR3, from cysteine to phenylalanine inclusive. The sequence is cut down to CDR3 DNA, 30 bases in frame from base 1. V is clipped by 6 bases and J by 9 bases, and the sequence between their germline boundaries is 8 bases long. The source material was whole blood. The sequence came from an adult who was a healthcare worker with PCR-confirmed SARS-CoV-2 infection or an uninfected control (not recorded which). This chain joins TRBV12-3 or TRBV12-4 to TRBJ1-1; matching of 6 bases hints at TRBD1 as the D gene. The nucleotides are TGTGCCAGCAGACAGGGTCAAGCTTTCTTT. This sequence encodes CASRQGQAFF.